This TCR beta chain was retrieved from a study of blood T cell repertoires in COVID-19. The wider study: PBMCs, B-cell-depleted T cells, or T cells provided the cDNA or gDNA that made up the material.

As processed by the authors: Reference gene primer amplification yielded estimated nucleated cell counts. Libraries were prepared by immunoSEQ multiplex PCR; TCRdb keeps only in-frame clonotypes and omits some of them. The V and J calls and clone size come from that table; D and trimming were worked out from the DNA. This table has 120,000 to 150,000 clones, approximately 80% appearing once. The trim removed 8 bases at V and 8 bases at J, leaving 22 bases unmatched. Per germline, CDR1 MDHEN and CDR2 SYDVKM. This CDR3 contains 18 residues. This receptor was taken from a woman in her thirties or forties with active or convalescent COVID-19. The chain is built from TRBV28 and TRBJ1-2; 11 bases are a match to TRBD1. Sequencing input: peripheral blood. The chain's CDR3 is CASYSYAVRGTGGEGYTF. The DNA of the CDR3 is TGTGCCAGCTACTCTTACGCAGTTAGGGGGACAGGGGGAGAGGGCTACACCTTC.